This section outlines one T cell receptor beta chain sequence together with its context. The CDR3 is cut off 3 residues early in the read; its end comes from the germline J gene. The CDR3 is 13 residues long. Losses at the gene ends were 5 bases for V and 8 bases for J; bases not matched to a gene: 4. Germline lookup yields CDR1 SEHNR and CDR2 FQNEAQ (reference sequence). This sample stems from a study of Tregs in tolerant kidney transplant recipients. The data were produced by immunoSEQ multiplex PCR, yet TCRdb's version contains in-frame clones alone and is incomplete. The sample holds fewer than 55,000 clones.

The TCR originated in a human donor who received a combined kidney and bone marrow transplant. The V and J genes are TRBV7-9 and TRBJ1-4, with 8 bases fitting TRBD1. Material: CD4+ T cells from blood, obtained before the transplant. CDR3 protein: CASSLDRDEKLFF. The sequenced CDR3 bases are TGTGCCAGCAGCCTGGACAGGGACGAAAAA.